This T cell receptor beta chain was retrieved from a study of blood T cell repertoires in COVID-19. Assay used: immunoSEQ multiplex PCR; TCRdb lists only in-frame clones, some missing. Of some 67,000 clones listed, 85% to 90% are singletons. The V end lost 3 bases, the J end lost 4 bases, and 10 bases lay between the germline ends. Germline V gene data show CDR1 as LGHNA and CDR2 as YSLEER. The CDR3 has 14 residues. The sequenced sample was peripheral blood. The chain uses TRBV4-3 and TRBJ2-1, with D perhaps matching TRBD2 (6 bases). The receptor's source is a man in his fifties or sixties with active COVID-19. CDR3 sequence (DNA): TGCGCCAGCAGCCACTTACTAGCATACAATGAGCAGTTCTTC. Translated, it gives CASSHLLAYNEQFF.